These 20 T cell receptor beta chains share one sample of origin, sequenced in a study of blood T cell repertoires in COVID-19 (TCRdb year 2020). Library generation was performed with the immunoSEQ multiplex PCR assay. TCRdb mirrors the immuneACCESS table, restricted to in-frame sequences. Some clones are absent from its copies; in checked studies, under half trace to an unresolved V gene, and the reason for the others is unknown. In this sample the table shows approximately 130,000 clones, about four fifths of which occur a single time. The top ten clones comprise about 18% of the sample. The sequenced sample was peripheral blood. Receptors originate from a man older than 75 with acute or convalescent COVID-19.

V gene TRBV29-1 combines with J gene TRBJ2-7; 7 bases fit TRBD1. V was pared by 7 bases and J by 3 bases, with 6 bases of the junction left unmatched. Germline values: CDR1 SQVTM, CDR2 ANQGSEA. The CDR3 consists of 12 residues. The CDR3 sequence: CSAEGTDYEQYF. CDR3 coding DNA: TGCAGCGCAGAGGGGACAGACTACGAGCAGTACTTC.

This clone has a single count. The rearrangement joins TRBV4-1 to TRBJ2-1; 7 nucleotides align to TRBD2. Germline V gene sequence: CDR1 MGHRA, CDR2 YSYEKL. This CDR3 is 14 amino acids long. Unmatched junction bases numbered 4, after V lost 5 bases and J lost 3 bases. The DNA of the CDR3 is TGCGCCAGCAGCGGGCTAGCGGTCTACAATGAGCAGTTCTTC. Protein product: CASSGLAVYNEQFF.

The chain links TRBV3-1 (or the pseudogene TRBV3-2) to TRBJ2-2; D is ambiguous. V lost 3 bases to trimming and J lost 1 base, with 6 bases between them. CDR1 and CDR2 from the germline V gene are LGHDT and YNNKEL (reference sequence). The CDR3 consists of 14 residues. CDR3 nucleotides: TGTGCCAGCAGCCACAGGCGGAACACCGGGGAGCTGTTTTTT. This codes for CASSHRRNTGELFF.

Only a few counts were recorded for this clone. Here the CDR3 reads CASSEVRNTGELFF. The CDR3 coding sequence is TGTGCCAGCAGTGAAGTGCGGAACACCGGGGAGCTGTTTTTT. The chain couples TRBV6-1 to TRBJ2-2, with D hard to call. The V gene lost 1 base and the J gene lost 1 base, with 4 bases spanning the gap. Germline-derived CDR1 and CDR2 are MNHNS and SASEGT. The CDR3 is made up of 14 amino acids.

This clone was seen just once. The chain employs TRBV5-6 and TRBJ1-6, with unresolved D. Per germline, CDR1 SGHDT and CDR2 YYEEEE. The CDR3 length is 13 residues. The V and J ends lost 1 base and 6 bases respectively, with 5 bases between them. The CDR3 region is CASSLNSNSPLHF. CDR3 bases: TGTGCCAGCAGCTTGAACAGTAATTCACCCCTCCACTTT.

Only one count was recorded for this clone. V is TRBV12-3 or TRBV12-4 and J is TRBJ1-2, with 8 bases aligning to TRBD1. The CDR3 sequence is 13 residues long. The ends lost 8 bases at V and 7 bases at J; junction bases unmatched: 9. The CDR3 DNA reads as TGTGCCAGCCGACTCTCAGGGGGCCTTGGCTACACCTTC. This sequence encodes CASRLSGGLGYTF.

A few counts support this clone. V and J are TRBV28 and TRBJ1-6; D not certain. V lost 5 bases, J lost 8 bases, and 19 bases lay in between. Germline lookup yields CDR1 MDHEN and CDR2 SYDVKM. This CDR3 spans 16 amino acids. CDR3 sequence (DNA): TGTGCCAGCAGTCGAGCTGGGCAGGCGGGTTATTCACCCCTCCACTTT. Its protein product is CASSRAGQAGYSPLHF.

Here the CDR3 reads CASSATARFGYTF. CDR3 nucleotide sequence: TGTGCCAGCAGTGCGACAGCCCGGTTTGGCTACACCTTC. The V gene is TRBV6-6, the J gene TRBJ1-2, with TRBD1 as a possible D gene (5 bases). The CDR3 covers 13 residues. From germline, CDR1 is MNHNY and CDR2 SVGAGI (reference sequence). V was shortened by 5 bases and J by 7 bases, with 14 bases between the two germline ends.

The rearrangement links TRBV5-6 to TRBJ2-3; 10 nucleotides line up with TRBD2. The CDR3 sequence is 16 residues long. Germline V gene sequence: CDR1 SGHDT, CDR2 YYEEEE. V gave up 3 bases and J gave up 2 bases; unmatched junction bases: 6. This CDR3 is CASSWLSGGYTDTQYF. DNA for the CDR3: TGTGCCAGCAGCTGGCTTAGCGGGGGGTACACAGATACGCAGTATTTT.

The chain combines TRBV4-2 with TRBJ1-5; 8 bases map to TRBD1. The germline V gene has CDR1 LGHNA and CDR2 YNFKEQ. V gave up 0 bases and J gave up 9 bases; unmatched junction bases: 10. This CDR3 contains 16 residues. The CDR3 DNA is TGTGCCAGCAGCCAAGAGGACAGGGCCCCTCATAGGCCCCAGCATTTT. Residues: CASSQEDRAPHRPQHF.

V is TRBV10-3 and J is TRBJ1-5; D is ambiguous. The CDR3 is 14 amino acids. The germline V and J ends were trimmed by 0 bases and 8 bases, with 11 bases remaining between them. CDR1 and CDR2 from the germline V gene are ENHRY and SYGVKD. CDR3 nucleotide sequence: TGTGCCATCAGTGAGTCTGCGGGGATGGAGCCCCAGCATTTT. It yields the protein CAISESAGMEPQHF.

The DNA of the CDR3 is TGCGCCAGCAGCCTCACCAGGGGGTCGGATGAAAAACTGTTTTTT. Translated, it gives CASSLTRGSDEKLFF. V gene TRBV4-3 combines with J gene TRBJ1-4; 7 bases fit TRBD1. Per germline, CDR1 LGHNA and CDR2 YSLEER. V shed 4 bases, J shed 6 bases, and the junction held 8 bases outside the gene matches. CDR3 length: 15 amino acids.

In its sample, this clone was seen a few times. V usage is TRBV2 and J usage is TRBJ2-7, with D unresolved. The CDR3 is 12 amino acids. Trimming removed 5 bases at V and 5 bases at J, with 10 bases between. CDR1 is SNHLY and CDR2 is FYNNEI in the germline V gene. In nucleotides, the CDR3 is TGTGCCAGCAGTCCGGGTAGGAACGAGCAGTACTTC. Amino acids: CASSPGRNEQYF. The variable domain in full, completed from reference TRBV2 and TRBJ2-7, reads EPEVTQTPSHQVTQMGQEVILRCVPISNHLYFYWYRQILGQKVEFLVSFYNNEISEKSEIFDDQFSVERPDGSNFTLKIRSTKLEDSAMYFCASSPGRNEQYFGPGTRLTVT.

This clone is a singleton in its sample. This chain connects TRBV5-1 to TRBJ2-1, with 10 bases fitting TRBD2. From germline, CDR1 is SGHRS and CDR2 YFSETQ. The J segment lost 9 bases and the V segment lost 2 bases, leaving 2 bases of the junction unmatched. There are 13 residues in the CDR3. The chain's CDR3 is CASSFTSGVEQFF. The CDR3 DNA follows: TGCGCCAGCAGCTTCACTAGCGGGGTTGAGCAGTTCTTC.

A few counts support this clone. The chain uses TRBV4-1 and TRBJ2-3, with a possible D match to TRBD2 (6 bases). V shed 10 bases and J shed 7 bases, with 21 bases lying between them. From germline, CDR1 is MGHRA and CDR2 YSYEKL. The CDR3 consists of 14 residues. The DNA of the CDR3 is TGCGCCAAGTCCCGGGGGTTTACCCTTAATACGCAGTATTTT. This sequence encodes CAKSRGFTLNTQYF.

The V gene is TRBV5-8, the J gene TRBJ1-5, with a tentative D call TRBD1 (6 bases). The V gene's germline CDR1 is SGHTS and CDR2 YDEGEE. CDR3 length equals 14 residues. V gave up 4 bases and J gave up 2 bases, with 10 bases separating them. CDR3 coding DNA: TGTGCCAGCAGCCCCAGGGGTGGCAATCAGCCCCAGCATTTT. Protein product: CASSPRGGNQPQHF.

This clone was detected only once. CDR3 in amino acids: CASSFLAVADTQYF. The CDR3 DNA sequence: TGTGCCAGCAGCTTCCTAGCGGTAGCAGATACGCAGTATTTT. The chain links TRBV7-2 to TRBJ2-3; TRBD2 matches 7 bases. The germline CDR1 and CDR2 sequences are SGHTA and FQGNSA. The CDR3 consists of 14 residues. V was clipped by 3 bases and J by 4 bases; unmatched bases: 4. Looking up the rest from reference TRBV7-2 and TRBJ2-3 gives the full variable domain: GAGVSQSPSNKVTEKGKDVELRCDPISGHTALYWYRQSLGQGLEFLIYFQGNSAPDKSGLPSDRFSAERTGGSVSTLTIQRTQQEDSAVYLCASSFLAVADTQYFGPGTRLTVL.

This chain uses TRBV11-3 with TRBJ1-1, with a weak D call TRBD1 (6 bases). The germline gives CDR1 SGHNT, CDR2 YENEEA. The V gene lost 5 bases and the J gene lost 5 bases, with 15 bases spanning the gap. The CDR3 contains 14 residues. In DNA, the CDR3 is TGTGCCAGCAGCGAAGGGGGGGAAGGGACTGAAGCTTTCTTT. Its translation: CASSEGGEGTEAFF.

This clone came up a few times. The chain has TRBV7-2 and TRBJ2-5; D is perhaps TRBD2 (7 bases). V gave up 3 bases and J gave up 7 bases, with 12 bases separating them. Germline CDR1 is SGHTA and CDR2 is FQGNSA. CDR3 size: 13 residues. CDR3 loop: CASSFQGGGTQYF. The CDR3 DNA reads TGTGCCAGCAGCTTTCAAGGGGGGGGGACCCAGTACTTC. Combining the CDR3 with reference TRBV7-2 and TRBJ2-5 gives the whole variable domain GAGVSQSPSNKVTEKGKDVELRCDPISGHTALYWYRQSLGQGLEFLIYFQGNSAPDKSGLPSDRFSAERTGGSVSTLTIQRTQQEDSAVYLCASSFQGGGTQYFGPGTRLLVL.

The chain couples TRBV19 to TRBJ1-3, with D perhaps TRBD1 (5 bases). V dropped 5 bases and J dropped 0 bases, with 8 bases sitting between them. The germline CDR1 and CDR2 sequences are LNHDA and SQIVND (reference sequence). The CDR3 spans 14 residues. The CDR3 here is CASSGGISGNTIYF. The CDR3 nucleotides read TGTGCCAGTAGTGGGGGGATCTCTGGAAACACCATATATTTT.